These 26 T cell receptor beta chains originate from one sample sequenced in a study of cytotoxic CD8 clonotypes in ibrutinib-treated CLL. Some clones are missing from TCRdb's copy, which holds only in-frame ones; the method was immunoSEQ multiplex PCR. The sample yields 45,000 to 70,000 clones, 56% seen once. The sample was PBMCs, taken after 24 months of ibrutinib treatment. Receptor source: a human donor with chronic lymphocytic leukemia.

The rearrangement joins TRBV7-1 to TRBJ2-4; TRBD1 is a possible D gene (6 bases). TRBV7-1 is an ORF for which the function is uncertain. The ends were cut back, 6 bases at V and 0 bases at J, with 15 bases in the middle. The CDR3 runs 16 residues. CDR3 nucleotides: TGTGCCAGCAGACCCGACAGGTCACTAGCCAAAAACATTCAGTACTTC. Translation gives CASRPDRSLAKNIQYF.

The CDR3 spells CATTLNYGYTF. CDR3 DNA: TGTGCCACGACCTTGAACTATGGCTACACCTTC. The genes are TRBV7-9 and TRBJ1-2; no reliable D call. The germline CDR1 and CDR2 sequences are SEHNR and FQNEAQ (reference sequence). The CDR3 sequence is 11 residues long. Deletions cut 10 bases from V and 2 bases from J, with 8 bases between.

The CDR3 DNA reads as TGTGCCAGCAGTGAACAGAGCACCTACGAGCAGTACTTC. This translates into CASSEQSTYEQYF. The chain combines TRBV6-1 with TRBJ2-7; no definite D call. The CDR3 has 13 amino acids. The V gene's germline CDR1 is MNHNS and CDR2 SASEGT. V lost 2 bases, J lost 2 bases, and 7 bases lay in between.

This clone was counted at least ten times. V gene TRBV7-8 combines with J gene TRBJ1-2; no reliable D call. Trimming pared 4 bases from V and 3 bases from J, leaving 18 bases between. The CDR3 length is 16 residues. CDR1 is SGHVS and CDR2 is FQNEAQ in the germline V gene. CDR3 DNA sequence: TGTGCCAGCAGCTCCTCCGCTCCGTATGCCCACTATGGCTACACCTTC. Residues: CASSSSAPYAHYGYTF. Variable domain in full (rest from reference TRBV7-8 and TRBJ1-2): GAGVSQSPRYKVAKRGQDVALRCDPISGHVSLFWYQQALGQGPEFLTYFQNEAQLDKSGLPSDRFFAERPEGSVSTLKIQRTQQEDSAVYLCASSSSAPYAHYGYTFGSGTRLTVV.

J is TRBJ1-1 and V is TRBV28, with TRBD1 matching 7 bases. Germline V gene data show CDR1 as MDHEN and CDR2 as SYDVKM. The CDR3 has 17 amino acids. V shed 2 bases, J shed 1 base, and the junction held 10 bases outside the gene matches. CDR3 DNA: TGTGCCAGCAGTTTACGAAGAACAGGGGCTGCGAACACTGAAGCTTTCTTT. Its protein is CASSLRRTGAANTEAFF.

This chain joins TRBV5-1 and TRBJ2-1; TRBD1 matches at 7 bases. The CDR3 sequence is 14 residues long. J lost 4 bases, V lost 5 bases, and 6 bases had no gene match. The germline V gene has CDR1 SGHRS and CDR2 YFSETQ. CDR3 in DNA: TGCGCCAGCAGTCCCTGGGACAGTTACAATGAGCAGTTCTTC. It translates to CASSPWDSYNEQFF.

The V call is TRBV10-3, the J call TRBJ2-1; D uncertain. V was pared by 0 bases and J by 2 bases, with 5 bases between. There are 14 residues in the CDR3. Looked up from germline, CDR1 is ENHRY and CDR2 is SYGVKD. CDR3 DNA: TGTGCCATCAGTGAGTCGACAACCTACAATGAGCAGTTCTTC. It translates to CAISESTTYNEQFF.

The J gene is TRBJ2-7, the V gene TRBV4-1; no reliable D call. The CDR3 totals 15 residues. The V end was cut by 1 base, the J end by 4 bases, with 14 bases between. Germline assignment: CDR1 MGHRA and CDR2 YSYEKL. As DNA, the CDR3 is TGCGCCAGCAGCCAAGTTCCAACGGCTGGGTACGAGCAGTACTTC. It codes for CASSQVPTAGYEQYF.

A few counts support this clone. The V gene is TRBV14, the J gene TRBJ2-1; D might be TRBD1 or TRBD2, each matching 5 bases. CDR3 size: 13 residues. The V gene's germline CDR1 is SGHDN and CDR2 FVKESK. V was trimmed by 2 bases and J by 13 bases, leaving 15 bases between them. CDR3 sequence: CASSQIAVGVQFF. The CDR3 nucleotides read TGTGCCAGCAGCCAAATAGCCGTGGGGGTCCAGTTCTTC.

This clone was picked up a small number of times. This chain joins TRBV18 and TRBJ2-2; no clear D. V dropped 4 bases and J dropped 6 bases, with 6 bases sitting between them. The CDR3 sequence is 12 residues long. The germline V gene encodes CDR1 KGHSH and CDR2 LQKENI. In nucleotides, the CDR3 is TGTGCCAGCTCACGTCCCCCCGGGGAGCTGTTTTTT. Protein product: CASSRPPGELFF.

This clone was seen ten or more times. The chain carries TRBV5-8 and TRBJ1-2, with D possibly being TRBD1 (5 bases). The CDR3 is 14 residues long. Deletions cut 0 bases from V and 3 bases from J, with 9 bases between. Germline values: CDR1 SGHTS, CDR2 YDEGEE. Here the CDR3 DNA reads TGTGCCAGCAGCTTGGTGGGGGGGTACTATGGCTACACCTTC. Translating gives CASSLVGGYYGYTF.

Concerning this clone itself: The junction shows a germline mismatch at one end, possibly a read error. V is TRBV29-1 and J is TRBJ2-4, with TRBD2 matching over 7 bases. The CDR3 runs 9 residues. Germline CDR1 is SQVTM and CDR2 is ANQGSEA. The CDR3 loop reads CSVEDGTTF. Here the CDR3 DNA reads TGCAGCGTTGAAGACGGGACTACCTTC.

The table lists this clone with a few counts. This CDR3 is CASSHGGQSSYEQYV. As DNA, the CDR3 is TGTGCCAGCAGCCACGGGGGGCAGAGCTCCTACGAGCAGTACGTC. The rearrangement joins TRBV5-5 to TRBJ2-7; D may be TRBD2 (7 bases). This CDR3 spans 15 amino acids. Germline V gene sequence: CDR1 SGHKS, CDR2 YYEKEE (reference sequence). V dropped 4 bases and J dropped 0 bases, with 14 bases sitting between them.

The CDR3, as DNA: TGTGCCAGCTCACCACCGGACGATGGCACCGGGGAGCTGTTTTTT. This sequence encodes CASSPPDDGTGELFF. The rearrangement uses TRBV18 and TRBJ2-2; no reliable D call. The CDR3 loop spans 15 amino acids. The V gene lost 0 bases and the J gene lost 4 bases, with 9 bases spanning the gap. Germline lookup yields CDR1 KGHSH and CDR2 LQKENI.

In this sample, this clone turned up a few times. The gene calls are TRBV5-1 and TRBJ1-3, with D possibly TRBD1 on 6 matching bases. Per germline, CDR1 SGHRS and CDR2 YFSETQ. The CDR3 contains 15 residues. Trimming left V 4 bases short and J 3 bases short, with 14 bases between. In nucleotides, the CDR3 is TGCGCCAGCAGCACATCAGGGGCAGGTGGAAACACCATATATTTT. It specifies CASSTSGAGGNTIYF.

This chain joins TRBV9 and TRBJ2-2; 8 bases match TRBD2. CDR1 is SGDLS, CDR2 YYNGEE, per germline. CDR3 length: 16 amino acids. Germline trimming cut 0 bases from V and 4 bases from J; bases unmatched to any gene: 5. CDR3 residues: CASSVEDGGATGELFF. The CDR3 nucleotides read TGTGCCAGCAGCGTAGAGGACGGGGGGGCCACCGGGGAGCTGTTTTTT.

This clone was observed a few times. The chain joins TRBV6-1 to TRBJ1-5; D gene uncertain. Trimming removed 6 bases from V and 0 bases from J, with 6 bases in between. Germline lookup yields CDR1 MNHNS and CDR2 SASEGT. This CDR3 has 13 residues. The chain's CDR3 is CASRDYSNQPQHF. The DNA of the CDR3 is TGTGCCAGCAGGGACTATAGCAATCAGCCCCAGCATTTT.

This chain connects TRBV11-3 to TRBJ2-3; possible D gene TRBD2, 6 bases. The germline V gene has CDR1 SGHNT and CDR2 YENEEA. The CDR3 is 14 residues long. Between the trimmed V and J ends, which lost 0 bases and 8 bases, there was a span of 12 bases. In nucleotides, the CDR3 is TGTGCCAGCAGCTTAGATGCCGGAGCGGGTACGCAGTATTTT. This encodes CASSLDAGAGTQYF.

The rearrangement joins TRBV7-2 to TRBJ2-5; TRBD1 matches 7 bases. CDR3 size: 13 residues. J gave up 5 bases and V 3 bases, and 3 bases lay outside the gene matches. CDR1 and CDR2 (germline): SGHTA, FQGNSA. The CDR3 protein is CASSLGTVETQYF. CDR3 sequence (DNA): TGTGCCAGCAGCTTGGGGACAGTTGAGACCCAGTACTTC.

J is TRBJ1-2 and V is TRBV14; 7 nucleotides align to TRBD1. CDR1 and CDR2 (germline): SGHDN, FVKESK. CDR3 size: 15 residues. Trimming at V came to 2 bases and at J to 7 bases, leaving 10 bases not matched to a gene. The CDR3 is CASSQFRGKASGYTF. The DNA of the CDR3 is TGTGCCAGCAGCCAATTCAGGGGGAAAGCTTCTGGCTACACCTTC.

This rearrangement joins TRBV7-9 to TRBJ1-5; D is undetermined. V was trimmed by 0 bases and J by 7 bases, leaving 7 bases between them. Germline V CDR1 and CDR2: SEHNR, FQNEAQ (reference sequence). The CDR3 loop spans 13 amino acids. The CDR3 DNA sequence: TGTGCCAGCAGCTTAGCGGGAGGCCAGCCCCAGCATTTT. Protein product: CASSLAGGQPQHF.

The chain is built from TRBV12-2 and TRBJ2-5; no DNA check was done on the table's D call, TRBD1. TRBV12-2 is a pseudogene. This CDR3 contains 14 residues. The chain's CDR3 is CASSPRTAQETQYF. In nucleotides, the CDR3 is TGTGCCAGCAGCCCTAGGACAGCTCAAGAGACCCAGTACTTC.

The gene calls are TRBV4-1 and TRBJ2-2; no clear D gene. Trimming cost V 2 bases and J 0 bases, with 7 bases left between them. Germline V gene lookup returns CDR1 MGHRA and CDR2 YSYEKL. The CDR3 runs to 15 residues. The chain's CDR3 is CASSQMGTNTGELFF. In DNA, the CDR3 is TGCGCCAGCAGCCAAATGGGGACGAACACCGGGGAGCTGTTTTTT.

This rearrangement joins TRBV18 to TRBJ2-1, with D tentatively TRBD2 (5 bases). V was trimmed by 4 bases and J by 6 bases, leaving 19 bases between them. The CDR3 consists of 16 residues. The germline gives CDR1 KGHSH, CDR2 LQKENI. The CDR3 sequence: CASSRDEGPVANEQFF. CDR3 sequence (DNA): TGTGCCAGCTCACGCGACGAGGGTCCGGTGGCCAATGAGCAGTTCTTC.

The rearrangement links TRBV6-5 to TRBJ1-3; possible D gene TRBD1, 6 bases. Looked up from germline, CDR1 is MNHEY and CDR2 is SVGAGI. This CDR3 region has 14 residues. The ends were cut back, 6 bases at V and 8 bases at J, with 17 bases in the middle. The CDR3 spells CASRKKNREHTIYF. CDR3 nucleotides: TGTGCCAGCAGAAAAAAGAACAGGGAACACACCATATATTTT.

V and J are TRBV7-9 and TRBJ2-6, with D possibly matching TRBD2 (6 bases). The CDR3 runs 18 residues. Germline values: CDR1 SEHNR, CDR2 FQNEAQ (reference sequence). Between the trimmed V and J ends, which lost 0 bases and 4 bases, there was a span of 16 bases. The CDR3 region is CASSLARDGVLGANVLTF. The CDR3 DNA sequence: TGTGCCAGCAGCTTAGCGCGGGACGGCGTTTTGGGGGCCAACGTCCTGACTTTC.